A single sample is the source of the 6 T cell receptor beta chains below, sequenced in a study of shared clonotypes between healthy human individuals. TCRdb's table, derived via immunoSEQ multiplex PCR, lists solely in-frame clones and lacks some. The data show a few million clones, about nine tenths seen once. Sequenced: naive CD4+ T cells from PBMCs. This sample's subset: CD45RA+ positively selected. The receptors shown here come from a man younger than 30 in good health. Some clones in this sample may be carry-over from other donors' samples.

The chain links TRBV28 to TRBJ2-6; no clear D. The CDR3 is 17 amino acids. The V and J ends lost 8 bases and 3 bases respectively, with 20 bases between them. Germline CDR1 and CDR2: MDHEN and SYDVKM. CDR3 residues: CASATVAEVSGANVLTF. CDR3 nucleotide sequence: TGTGCCAGCGCGACGGTGGCCGAAGTAAGTGGGGCCAACGTCCTGACTTTC.

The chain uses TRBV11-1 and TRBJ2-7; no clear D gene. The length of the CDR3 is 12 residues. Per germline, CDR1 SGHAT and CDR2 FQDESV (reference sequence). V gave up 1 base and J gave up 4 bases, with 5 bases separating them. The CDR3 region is CASSLEAYEQYF. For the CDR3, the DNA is TGTGCCAGCAGCTTAGAGGCATACGAGCAGTACTTC.

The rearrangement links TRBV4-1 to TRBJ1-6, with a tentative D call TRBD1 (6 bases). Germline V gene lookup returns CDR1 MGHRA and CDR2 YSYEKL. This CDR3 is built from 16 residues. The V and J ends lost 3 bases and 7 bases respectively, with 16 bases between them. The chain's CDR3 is CASSQSLGRGNSPLHF. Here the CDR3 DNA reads TGCGCCAGCAGCCAGTCCCTCGGTAGGGGGAATTCACCCCTCCACTTT.

The CDR3 protein is CASSLRGQGNSRRDEQYF. The CDR3 DNA follows: TGCGCCAGCAGCTTGCGGGGACAGGGTAATTCGAGGCGAGACGAGCAGTACTTC. The chain recombines TRBV5-1 with TRBJ2-7; 9 nucleotides agree with TRBD1. The CDR3 loop spans 18 amino acids. Germline assignment: CDR1 SGHRS and CDR2 YFSETQ. Unmatched junction bases numbered 16, after V lost 1 base and J lost 5 bases.

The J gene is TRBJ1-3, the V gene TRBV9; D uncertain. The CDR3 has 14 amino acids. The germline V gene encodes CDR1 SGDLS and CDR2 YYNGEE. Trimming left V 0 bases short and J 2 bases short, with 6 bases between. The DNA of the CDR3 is TGTGCCAGCAGCGTAGGCTGGCCTGGAAACACCATATATTTT. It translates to CASSVGWPGNTIYF.

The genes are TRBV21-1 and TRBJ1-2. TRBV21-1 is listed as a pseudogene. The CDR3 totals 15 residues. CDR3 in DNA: TGTGCCAGCAGCAAAGAGGGCAGCTTGGAGTATGGCTACACCTTC. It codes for CASSKEGSLEYGYTF.